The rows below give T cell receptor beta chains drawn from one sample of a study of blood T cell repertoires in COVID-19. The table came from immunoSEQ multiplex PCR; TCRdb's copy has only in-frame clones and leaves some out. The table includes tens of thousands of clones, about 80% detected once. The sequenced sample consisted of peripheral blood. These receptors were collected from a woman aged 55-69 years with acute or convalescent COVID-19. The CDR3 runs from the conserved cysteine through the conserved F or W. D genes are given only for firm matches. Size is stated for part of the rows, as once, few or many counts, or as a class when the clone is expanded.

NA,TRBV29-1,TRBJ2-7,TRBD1,TGCAGCGCGCGAACCGGGACAGGGGGATACGAGCAGTACTTC,CSARTGTGGYEQYF
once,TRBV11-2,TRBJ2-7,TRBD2,TGTGCCAGCAGCTTAGATACTAGCGCCGCCTACGAGCAGTACTTC,CASSLDTSAAYEQYF
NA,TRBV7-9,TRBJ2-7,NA,TGTGCCAGCAGCCAGCAGGGGTACTCCTACGAGCAGTACTTC,CASSQQGYSYEQYF
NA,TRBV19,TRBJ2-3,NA,TGTGCCAGTAGTATAGCGGGGGGCGGCACAGATACGCAGTATTTT,CASSIAGGGTDTQYF
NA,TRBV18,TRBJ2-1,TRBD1,TGTGCCAGCTCACCTCCAACTACCTCCGGGACAGGAAAATACAATGAGCAGTTCTTC,CASSPPTTSGTGKYNEQFF
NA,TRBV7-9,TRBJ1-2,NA,TGTGCCAGCAGCTTCAGTGGTACTCAGGCCTACTATGGCTACACCTTC,CASSFSGTQAYYGYTF
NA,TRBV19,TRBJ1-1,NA,TGTGCCAGTAGTCGGGTATACATGAACACTGAAGCTTTCTTT,CASSRVYMNTEAFF
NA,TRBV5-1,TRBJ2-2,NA,TGCGCCAGCAGCCCCGGACACTCAACGAACACCGGGGAGCTGTTTTTT,CASSPGHSTNTGELFF
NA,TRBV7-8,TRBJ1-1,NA,TGTGCCAGCAGCTTAAAAATCGACACTGAAGCTTTCTTT,CASSLKIDTEAFF
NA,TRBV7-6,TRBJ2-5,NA,TGTGCCAGCAGCCCCGGGGGGCGGGGGGAGACCCAGTACTTC,CASSPGGRGETQYF
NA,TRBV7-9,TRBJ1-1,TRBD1,TGTGCCAGCAGTTCCCGGGACAGGGACACTGAAGCTTTCTTT,CASSSRDRDTEAFF
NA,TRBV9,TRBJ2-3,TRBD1,TGTGCCAGCAGCGCCACACCGGGACAGGGTAAAGATACGCAGTATTTT,CASSATPGQGKDTQYF
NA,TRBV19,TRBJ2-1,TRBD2,TGTGCCAGTAGTAGCCCACCGGGACTAGGACGTAACAATGAGCAGTTCTTC,CASSSPPGLGRNNEQFF
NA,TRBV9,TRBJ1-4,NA,TGTGCCAGCAGCGTAGGGTCAGGGGAGGGGGAAAAACTGTTTTTT,CASSVGSGEGEKLFF
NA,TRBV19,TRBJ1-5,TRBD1,TGTGCCAGTCGCAGACAGGGGCCTTCTTCATATAGCAATCAGCCCCAGCATTTT,CASRRQGPSSYSNQPQHF
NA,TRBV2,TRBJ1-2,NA,TGTGCCAGCAGAGATTACAGGGACTATGGCTACACCTTC,CASRDYRDYGYTF
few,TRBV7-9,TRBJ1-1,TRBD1,TGTGCCAGCAGCTCCGGGACAGGGGGTTTCGACACTGAAGCTTTCTTT,CASSSGTGGFDTEAFF
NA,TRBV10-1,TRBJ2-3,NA,TGCGCCAGCAGTGACCCGAGCACAGATACGCAGTATTTT,CASSDPSTDTQYF
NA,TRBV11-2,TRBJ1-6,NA,TGTGCCAGCAGCTTAGCAGGGCCCTCCTCACCCCTCCACTTT,CASSLAGPSSPLHF
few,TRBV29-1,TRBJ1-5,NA,TGCAGCGTTGGGGGGGGCTCCAATCAGCCCCAGCATTTT,CSVGGGSNQPQHF
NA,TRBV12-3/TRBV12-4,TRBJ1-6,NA,TGTGCCAGCAGTCTAGGGCTGACACCCCTCCACTTT,CASSLGLTPLHF
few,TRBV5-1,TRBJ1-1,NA,TGCGCCAGCAGCTCATCACACAGGGTGCTCGGGACTGAAGCTTTCTTT,CASSSSHRVLGTEAFF
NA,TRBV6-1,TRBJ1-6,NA,TGTGCCAGCAGTGAACAGCAGGGCTCCTATAATTCACCCCTCCACTTT,CASSEQQGSYNSPLHF
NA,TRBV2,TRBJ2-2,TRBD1,TGTGCCAGCGGGACAGGGTACACCGGGGAGCTGTTTTTT,CASGTGYTGELFF
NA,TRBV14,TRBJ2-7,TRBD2,TGTGCCAGCAGCCAAGACCGGGGGGGGAGCGAGCAGTACTTC,CASSQDRGGSEQYF
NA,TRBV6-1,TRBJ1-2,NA,TGTGCCAGCAGTGAAGGAGTGGGGGGCTATGGCTACACCTTC,CASSEGVGGYGYTF
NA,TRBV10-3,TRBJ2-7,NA,TGTGCCATCGGGCTCGTCCAGGCCGAGCAGTACTTC,CAIGLVQAEQYF
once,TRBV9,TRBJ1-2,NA,TGTGCCAGCAGCGAAAGTTATAAGGGGCACAGCTATGGCTACACCTTC,CASSESYKGHSYGYTF
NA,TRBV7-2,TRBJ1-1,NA,TGTGCCAGCAGCTTAGACAGGGCAATCAATGGTGAAGCTTTCTTT,CASSLDRAINGEAFF
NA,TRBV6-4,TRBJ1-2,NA,TGTGCCAGCACCCCCTGGGCAGGGTCGAGCGTTAACTATGGCTACACCTTC,CASTPWAGSSVNYGYTF